Listed below are T cell receptor beta chains from one sample, sequenced in a study of control samples from healthy donors and cancer patients. The data were produced by immunoSEQ multiplex PCR, yet TCRdb's version contains in-frame clones alone and is incomplete. The sample carries over 110,000 clones, roughly 89% recorded once. Material: blood. The receptor set was obtained from a man aged 25-45 years in good health. Both conserved end residues are part of each CDR3. Fields, in order: J gene, D gene, V gene, CDR3 DNA, CDR3 protein. A D gene is named only where the DNA matches it firmly.

TRBJ2-7	-	TRBV11-2	TGTGCCAGCAGCTTGTCGGAATTGGAGCAGTACTTC	CASSLSELEQYF
TRBJ1-2	-	TRBV18	TGTGCCAGCTCACCCGATGGACATTCCTACTATGGCTACACCTTC	CASSPDGHSYYGYTF
TRBJ1-2	TRBD1	TRBV9	TGTGCCAGCAGCGTAATCCCGGGACAGGGTTTATGCGGCTACACCTTC	CASSVIPGQGLCGYTF
TRBJ1-2	-	TRBV19	TGTGCCAGTTCCGGGACAACCACCGGTAACTATGGCTACACCTTC	CASSGTTTGNYGYTF
TRBJ1-1	-	TRBV28	TGTGCCAGCAGACGTGAGGAGTGGGGACCGAGGAACACTGAAGCTTTCTTT	CASRREEWGPRNTEAFF
TRBJ2-7	TRBD1	TRBV6-5	TGTGCCAGCGGGACAGGGGGCCACGAGCAGTACTTC	CASGTGGHEQYF
TRBJ2-7	TRBD1	TRBV9	TGTGCCAGCAGCGTAGGATCGGGACAGGGTACCTACGAGCAGTACTTC	CASSVGSGQGTYEQYF
TRBJ2-1	TRBD2	TRBV3-1/TRBV3-2	TGTGCCAGCAGTTCCGGACTAGTTACAGTCTCCTACAATGAGCAGTTCTTC	CASSSGLVTVSYNEQFF
TRBJ1-6	TRBD1	TRBV7-9	TGTGCCAGCAGCCCAGGGACAGAAATCAATTCACCCCTCCACTTT	CASSPGTEINSPLHF
TRBJ1-4	-	TRBV15	TGTGCCACCAGCCCCCGAATGGCAGGGCTGGGTGAAAAACTGTTTTTT	CATSPRMAGLGEKLFF